This T cell receptor (beta chain) was sequenced for a study of blood T cell repertoires in COVID-19. CDR3 size: 15 residues. Looked up from germline, CDR1 is MGHRA and CDR2 is YSYEKL. J was trimmed by 7 bases and V by 3 bases; bases with no gene match: 7. Clones were read by immunoSEQ multiplex PCR, and TCRdb kept only the in-frame ones, dropping some. Among about 50,000 clones listed, 90% were seen once. The chain links TRBV4-1 to TRBJ1-4, with 8 positions matching TRBD1. The TCR was taken from a woman at least 80 years old with acute or convalescent COVID-19. The sequenced sample was peripheral blood. CDR3 nucleotide sequence: TGCGCCAGCAGCCACCCCCAGGGGGCGGGTGAAAAACTGTTTTTT. Protein: CASSHPQGAGEKLFF.